This T cell receptor (beta chain) was profiled in a study of cytomegalovirus exposure and HLA in healthy donors. Across the whole study: The approximately 110 validation repertoires used a platform that matched the one used for the approximately 620 first-cohort repertoires, as a later analysis reported. Findings of the study overall: It was found in a later analysis that first-cohort TCR clusters tended to co-occur in the 100 to 150 validation repertoires.

As to this clone: Its antigen is currently unknown.

The donors were in the approximately 120-subject validation cohort, distinct from the approximately 670-subject first cohort. The assay was immunoSEQ multiplex PCR, and TCRdb's table has in-frame clones only and misses some. The sample records about 240,000 clones, roughly 86% being singletons. Sequenced material: PBMCs. This TCR came from a woman in her thirties in good health and CMV-seropositive.

CDR3 DNA: TGTGCCAGCAGGATGGCAGGGGGCTATGGCTACACCTTC. Translated, it gives CASRMAGGYGYTF. This chain links TRBV6-1 with TRBJ1-2, with 7 bases fitting TRBD1. Germline V lookup: CDR1 MNHNS, CDR2 SASEGT. The CDR3 totals 13 residues. V shed 6 bases, J shed 4 bases, and the junction held 5 bases outside the gene matches.